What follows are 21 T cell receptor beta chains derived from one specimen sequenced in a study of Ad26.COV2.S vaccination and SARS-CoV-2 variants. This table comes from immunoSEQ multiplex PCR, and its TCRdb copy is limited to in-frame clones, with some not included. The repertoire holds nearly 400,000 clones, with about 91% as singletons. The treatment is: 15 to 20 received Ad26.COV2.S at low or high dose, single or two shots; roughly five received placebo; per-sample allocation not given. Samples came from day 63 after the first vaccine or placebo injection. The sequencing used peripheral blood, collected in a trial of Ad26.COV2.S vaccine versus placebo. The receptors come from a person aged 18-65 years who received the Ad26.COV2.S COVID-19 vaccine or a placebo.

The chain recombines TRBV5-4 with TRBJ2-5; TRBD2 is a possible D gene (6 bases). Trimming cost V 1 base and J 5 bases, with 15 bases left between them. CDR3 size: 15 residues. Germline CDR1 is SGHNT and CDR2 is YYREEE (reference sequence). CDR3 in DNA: TGTGCCAGCAGCTTGTTATCGGGAGTGGGGGAGACCCAGTACTTC. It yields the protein CASSLLSGVGETQYF.

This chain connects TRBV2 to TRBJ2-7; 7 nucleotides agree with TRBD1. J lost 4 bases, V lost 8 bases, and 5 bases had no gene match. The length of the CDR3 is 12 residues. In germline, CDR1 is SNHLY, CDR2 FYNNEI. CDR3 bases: TGTGCCAGCGGGGGACAGAGTTACGAGCAGTACTTC. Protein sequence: CASGGQSYEQYF.

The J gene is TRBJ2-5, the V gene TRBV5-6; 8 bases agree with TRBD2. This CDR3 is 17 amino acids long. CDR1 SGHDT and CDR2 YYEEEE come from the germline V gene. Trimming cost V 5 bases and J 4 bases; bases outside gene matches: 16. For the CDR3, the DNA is TGTGCCAGCAGTCCTCGTTTATGGGGCGGGAGGTCAGAGACCCAGTACTTC. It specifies CASSPRLWGGRSETQYF.

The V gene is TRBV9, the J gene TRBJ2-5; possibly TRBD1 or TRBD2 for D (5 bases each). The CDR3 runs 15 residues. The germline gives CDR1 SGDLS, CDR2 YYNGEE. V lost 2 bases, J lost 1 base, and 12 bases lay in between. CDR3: CASSVWSGTQETQYF. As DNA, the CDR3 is TGTGCCAGCAGCGTTTGGTCAGGGACCCAAGAGACCCAGTACTTC.

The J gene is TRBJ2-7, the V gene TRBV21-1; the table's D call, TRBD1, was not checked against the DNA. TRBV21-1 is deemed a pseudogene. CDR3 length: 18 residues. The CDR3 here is CASSIRDRPTSGPYEQYF. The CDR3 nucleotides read TGTGCCAGCAGCATTCGGGACAGACCAACAAGCGGCCCCTACGAGCAGTACTTC.

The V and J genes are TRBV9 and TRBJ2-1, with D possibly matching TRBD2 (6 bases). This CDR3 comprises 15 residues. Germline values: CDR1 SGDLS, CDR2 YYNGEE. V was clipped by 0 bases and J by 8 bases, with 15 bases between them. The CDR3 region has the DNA TGTGCCAGCAGCGTAGTTGGAGGGGTCGGATATGAGCAGTTCTTC. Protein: CASSVVGGVGYEQFF.

In nucleotides, the CDR3 is TGTGCCAGCAGTCGGCACCTCTATGGCTACACCTTC. Protein: CASSRHLYGYTF. The gene calls are TRBV25-1 and TRBJ1-2; D gene unclear. Trimming removed 5 bases from V and 4 bases from J, with 8 bases in between. This CDR3 spans 12 amino acids. Germline CDR1 MGHDK, CDR2 SYGVNS.

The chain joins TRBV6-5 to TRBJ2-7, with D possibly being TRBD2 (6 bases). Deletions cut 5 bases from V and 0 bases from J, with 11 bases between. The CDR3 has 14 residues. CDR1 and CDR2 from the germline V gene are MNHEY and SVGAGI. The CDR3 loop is CASSRLADSYEQYF. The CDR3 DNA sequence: TGTGCCAGCAGTCGTTTAGCGGACTCCTACGAGCAGTACTTC.

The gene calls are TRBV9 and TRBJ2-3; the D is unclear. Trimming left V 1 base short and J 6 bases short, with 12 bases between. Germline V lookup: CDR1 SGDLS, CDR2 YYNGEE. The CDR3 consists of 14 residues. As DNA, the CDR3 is TGTGCCAGCAGCGTACTCCAGAACGCTGATACGCAGTATTTT. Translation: CASSVLQNADTQYF.

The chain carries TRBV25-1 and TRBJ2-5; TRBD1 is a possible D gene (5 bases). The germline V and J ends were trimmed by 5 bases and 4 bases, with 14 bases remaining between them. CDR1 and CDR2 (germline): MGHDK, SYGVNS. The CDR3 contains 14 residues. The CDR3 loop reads CASSSPRRGETQYF. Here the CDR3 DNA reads TGTGCCAGCAGTTCCCCCCGAAGGGGAGAGACCCAGTACTTC.

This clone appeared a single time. Here the CDR3 reads CASSPLRGRTREQYF. The CDR3 nucleotides are TGTGCCAGCTCACCATTGCGCGGGAGGACTCGGGAGCAGTACTTC. The rearrangement joins TRBV18 to TRBJ2-7; 8 bases line up with TRBD2. This CDR3 region has 15 residues. The germline CDR1 and CDR2 sequences are KGHSH and LQKENI. The J segment lost 7 bases and the V segment lost 2 bases, leaving 10 bases of the junction unmatched.

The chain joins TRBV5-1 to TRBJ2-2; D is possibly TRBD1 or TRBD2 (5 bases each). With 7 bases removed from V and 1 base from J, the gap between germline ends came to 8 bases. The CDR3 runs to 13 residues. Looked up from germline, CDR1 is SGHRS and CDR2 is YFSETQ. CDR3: CASRDRNTGELFF. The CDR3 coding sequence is TGCGCCAGCCGGGACCGGAACACCGGGGAGCTGTTTTTT.

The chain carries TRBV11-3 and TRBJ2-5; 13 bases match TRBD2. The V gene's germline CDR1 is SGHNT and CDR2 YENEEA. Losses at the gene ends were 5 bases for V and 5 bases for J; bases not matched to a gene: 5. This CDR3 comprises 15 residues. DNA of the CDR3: TGTGCCAGCAGCCAGGGACTAGCGGGAAGGGAGACCCAGTACTTC. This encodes CASSQGLAGRETQYF.

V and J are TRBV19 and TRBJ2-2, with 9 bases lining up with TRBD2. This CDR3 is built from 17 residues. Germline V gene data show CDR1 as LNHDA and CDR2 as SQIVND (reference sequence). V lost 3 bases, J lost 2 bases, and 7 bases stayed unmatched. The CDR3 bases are TGTGCCAGTAGTATTATCAAACTAGCGGGTAACACCGGGGAGCTGTTTTTT. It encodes CASSIIKLAGNTGELFF.

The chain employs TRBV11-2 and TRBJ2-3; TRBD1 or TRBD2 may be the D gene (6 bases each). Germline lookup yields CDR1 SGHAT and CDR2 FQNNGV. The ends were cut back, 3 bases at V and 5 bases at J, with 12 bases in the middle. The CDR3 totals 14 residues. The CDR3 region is CASSFGGRIDTQYF. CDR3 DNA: TGTGCCAGCAGCTTTGGGGGGCGTATAGATACGCAGTATTTT.

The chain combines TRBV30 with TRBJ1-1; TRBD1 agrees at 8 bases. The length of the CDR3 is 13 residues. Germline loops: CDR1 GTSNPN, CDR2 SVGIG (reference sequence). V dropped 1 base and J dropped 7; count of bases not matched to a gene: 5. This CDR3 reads CAWSGGQGFEAFF. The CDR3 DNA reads TGTGCCTGGAGTGGCGGACAGGGTTTTGAAGCTTTCTTT.

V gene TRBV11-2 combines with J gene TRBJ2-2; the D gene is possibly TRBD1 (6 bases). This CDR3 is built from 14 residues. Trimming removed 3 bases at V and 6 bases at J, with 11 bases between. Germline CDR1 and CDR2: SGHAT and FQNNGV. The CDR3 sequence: CASSLGRGAGELFF. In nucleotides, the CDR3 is TGTGCCAGCAGCTTGGGCAGGGGTGCCGGGGAGCTGTTTTTT.

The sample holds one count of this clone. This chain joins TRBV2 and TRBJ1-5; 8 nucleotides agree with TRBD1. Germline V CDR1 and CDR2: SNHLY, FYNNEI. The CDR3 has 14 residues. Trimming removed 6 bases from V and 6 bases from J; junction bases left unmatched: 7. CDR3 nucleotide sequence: TGTGCCAGCAGCAACAGGGGGGCGGGTCAGCCCCAGCATTTT. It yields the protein CASSNRGAGQPQHF.

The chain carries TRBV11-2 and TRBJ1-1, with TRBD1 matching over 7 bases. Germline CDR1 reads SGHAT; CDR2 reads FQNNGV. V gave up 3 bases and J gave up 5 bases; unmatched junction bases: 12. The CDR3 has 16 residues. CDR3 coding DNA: TGTGCCAGCAGCTTGGGGCAGGGGGGCAGAGGAACTGAAGCTTTCTTT. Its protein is CASSLGQGGRGTEAFF.

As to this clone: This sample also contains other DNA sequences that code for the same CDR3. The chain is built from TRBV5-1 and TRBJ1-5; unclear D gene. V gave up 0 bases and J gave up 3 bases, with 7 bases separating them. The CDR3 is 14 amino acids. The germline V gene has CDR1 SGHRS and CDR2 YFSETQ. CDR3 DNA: TGCGCCAGCAGCTTGGATGGGTCCAATCAGCCCCAGCATTTT. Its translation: CASSLDGSNQPQHF.

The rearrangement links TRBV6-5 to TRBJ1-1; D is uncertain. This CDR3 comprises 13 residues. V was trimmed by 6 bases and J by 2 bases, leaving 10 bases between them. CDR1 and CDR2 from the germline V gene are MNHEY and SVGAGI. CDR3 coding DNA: TGTGCCAGCAGGTTAGGCAAAAACACTGAAGCTTTCTTT. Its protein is CASRLGKNTEAFF.